A single sample gave rise to the 15 T cell receptor beta chains below, sequenced in a study of CD8 T cells in ankylosing spondylitis. MiXCR, run by TCRdb on the 5' RACE reads, gives a single entry per CDR3 protein. In the table there are 36,000 or so distinct CDR3 sequences, 6% of which are singletons. Sequencing was carried out using blood, either unsorted or a sorted T cell fraction (not recorded which). These receptor sequences come from a male donor with ankylosing spondylitis or in good health (not recorded which).

Concerning this clonotype itself: A much bigger clone sits one base away, suggesting this may be a read error. The V call is TRBV9, the J call TRBJ2-2; 8 bases align to TRBD2. Per the germline V gene, CDR1 is SGDLS and CDR2 is YYNGEE. Trimming at V came to 4 bases and at J to 2 bases, leaving 7 bases not matched to a gene. The CDR3 has 16 residues. The CDR3 spells CASSISGGPNTGELFF. The CDR3 bases are TGTGCCAGCAGCATAAGCGGGGGCCCTAACACCGGGGAGCTGTTTTTT.

This clonotype has at least ten counts. V gene TRBV27 combines with J gene TRBJ2-2; D may be TRBD1 (6 bases). Trimming cost V 6 bases and J 1 base, with 15 bases left between them. The CDR3 spans 16 residues. The germline gives CDR1 MNHEY, CDR2 SMNVEV (reference sequence). The CDR3 bases are TGTGCCAGCAGCCCAAATAGGGGGTTGAACACCGGGGAGCTGTTTTTT. Translation gives CASSPNRGLNTGELFF.

This clonotype was seen many times. The V and J genes are TRBV10-3 and TRBJ2-3, with D possibly being TRBD1 or TRBD2 (5 bases each). V lost 8 bases to trimming and J lost 2 bases, with 20 bases between them. Germline V gene sequence: CDR1 ENHRY, CDR2 SYGVKD. The CDR3 sequence is 16 residues long. Written as DNA, the CDR3 is TGTGCCATCGGCGACAGACAGCCTAGCAACACAGATACGCAGTATTTT. This sequence encodes CAIGDRQPSNTDTQYF.

The table lists this clonotype with a few counts. V usage is TRBV29-1 and J usage is TRBJ1-2; maybe TRBD1 (6 bases). The V end lost 5 bases, the J end lost 6 bases, and 13 bases lay between the germline ends. Germline CDR1 and CDR2: SQVTM and ANQGSEA. This CDR3 is 12 amino acids long. As DNA, the CDR3 is TGCAGCGTTAGGGCAGGGGCTGATGGCTACACCTTC. Its translation is CSVRAGADGYTF.

This clonotype was recorded at least ten times. This chain joins TRBV11-2 and TRBJ2-5; possibly TRBD2 for D (5 bases). The CDR3 has 14 amino acids. V was cut by 6 bases and J by 2 bases, with 13 bases left in between. Germline V gene lookup returns CDR1 SGHAT and CDR2 FQNNGV. The CDR3 nucleotides read TGTGCCAGCAGGGGAAGGACTTCTCAAGAGACCCAGTACTTC. Encoded protein: CASRGRTSQETQYF.

This clonotype showed up many times. The chain links TRBV29-1 to TRBJ2-3; unclear D gene. Per germline, CDR1 SQVTM and CDR2 ANQGSEA. The CDR3 is made up of 11 amino acids. V was pared by 3 bases and J by 2 bases, with 3 bases between. The CDR3 sequence is CSVESTDTQYF. The CDR3 DNA sequence: TGCAGCGTTGAGTCCACAGATACGCAGTATTTT.

This chain joins TRBV5-1 and TRBJ1-3; no definite D call. V lost 0 bases to trimming and J lost 0 bases, with 7 bases between them. Germline lookup yields CDR1 SGHRS and CDR2 YFSETQ. This CDR3 region has 15 residues. The CDR3 spells CASSLDRSSGNTIYF. Here the CDR3 DNA reads TGCGCCAGCAGCTTGGACCGAAGCTCTGGAAACACCATATATTTT.

This clonotype was observed at least ten times. The CDR3 here is CATSDPTGGNEKLFF. Written as DNA, the CDR3 is TGTGCCACCAGTGATCCGACAGGGGGAAATGAAAAACTGTTTTTT. The chain combines TRBV24-1 with TRBJ1-4; 9 nucleotides agree with TRBD1. This CDR3 is built from 15 residues. Germline CDR1 reads KGHDR; CDR2 reads SFDVKD. The V gene end was trimmed by 3 bases and the J gene end by 5 bases; junction bases not matched to a gene: 3.

In this sample, this clonotype turned up many times. V gene TRBV6-5 combines with J gene TRBJ2-2; 7 bases align to TRBD1. CDR1 MNHEY and CDR2 SVGAGI come from the germline V gene. The V segment lost 4 bases and the J segment 3 bases; nucleotides outside the gene matches: 8. The CDR3 is 16 amino acids. The CDR3 spells CASSLGTAQYTGELFF. CDR3 in DNA: TGTGCCAGCAGTTTGGGGACAGCTCAGTACACCGGGGAGCTGTTTTTT.

This chain uses TRBV7-6 with TRBJ1-1; a weak D match, TRBD1 (5 bases). Germline V gene data show CDR1 as SGHVS and CDR2 as FNYEAQ. This CDR3 region has 13 residues. As DNA, the CDR3 is TGTGCTAGCCAGGGACTGAGGAACACTGAAGCTTTCTTT. It is translated as CASQGLRNTEAFF.

This clonotype was counted ten times or more. The chain has TRBV7-3 and TRBJ2-7; D might be TRBD1 (6 bases). Germline V gene sequence: CDR1 SGHTA, CDR2 FQGTGA. The CDR3 consists of 17 residues. V lost 1 base and J 1 base, leaving 17 bases between the germline ends. The CDR3 nucleotides read TGTGCCAGCAGCTTAAGAAGGATGGCTGGACAGTCCTACGAGCAGTACTTC. The encoded protein is CASSLRRMAGQSYEQYF. Supplemented by reference TRBV7-3 and TRBJ2-7, the full variable domain reads GAGVSQTPSNKVTEKGKYVELRCDPISGHTALYWYRQSLGQGPEFLIYFQGTGAADDSGLPNDRFFAVRPEGSVSTLKIQRTERGDSAVYLCASSLRRMAGQSYEQYFGPGTRLTVT.

In this sample, this clonotype turned up many times. DNA for the CDR3: TGTGCCAGCAGTAGGACTAGCGGGAGGCAAGAGCAGTACTTC. Translation gives CASSRTSGRQEQYF. V is TRBV12-3 or TRBV12-4 and J is TRBJ2-7; 14 bases are a match to TRBD2. The trim removed 5 bases at V and 7 bases at J, leaving 4 bases unmatched. CDR3 size: 14 residues.

This clonotype was seen many times. The DNA of the CDR3 is TGCGCCAGCAGCTCGGGGGACAGATTGAACACTGAAGCTTTCTTT. This translates into CASSSGDRLNTEAFF. The V gene is TRBV5-1, the J gene TRBJ1-1; 7 bases match TRBD1. V lost 3 bases to trimming and J lost 0 bases; unmatched junction nucleotides: 5. This CDR3 has 15 amino acids. Germline CDR1 and CDR2: SGHRS and YFSETQ.

This clonotype was detected a few times. This chain links TRBV4-1 with TRBJ2-1, with TRBD2 identical over 12 bases. V shed 3 bases and J 4 bases; nucleotides not matched to a gene: 1. Germline V gene sequence: CDR1 MGHRA, CDR2 YSYEKL. The CDR3 is made up of 15 amino acids. The CDR3 region is CASSHTSGGYNEQFF. DNA for the CDR3: TGCGCCAGCAGCCACACTAGCGGGGGGTACAATGAGCAGTTCTTC.

This clonotype came up many times. The chain combines TRBV20-1 with TRBJ2-1, with unresolved D. The CDR3 has 12 amino acids. V shed 7 bases and J shed 0 bases, with 7 bases lying between them. Germline V gives CDR1 DFQATT, CDR2 SNEGSKA (reference sequence). As DNA, the CDR3 is TGCAGTGGACCTGGCTCCTACAATGAGCAGTTCTTC. Amino acids: CSGPGSYNEQFF.